Sequencing of this T cell receptor beta chain was carried out in a study of cytomegalovirus exposure and HLA in healthy donors. Amplification used 60 Vbeta primers and 13 Jbeta primers. Profiled with immunoSEQ multiplex PCR; TCRdb holds only in-frame clones, not every one. In the table there are 100,000 to 120,000 clones, 80% to 85% of which are singletons. The CDR3 loop spans 16 amino acids. Germline CDR1 and CDR2: WSHSY and SAAADI. The J segment lost 0 bases and the V segment lost 8 bases, leaving 10 bases of the junction unmatched. This clone was picked up a small number of times. The rearrangement uses TRBV10-2 and TRBJ2-3; 8 bases map to TRBD2. Material for sequencing was PBMCs. This sequence was found in a man younger than 45 in good health and CMV-seropositive. The CDR3 protein is CASREGAGVSTDTQYF. In DNA, the CDR3 is TGCGCCAGCCGGGAGGGAGCGGGGGTCAGCACAGATACGCAGTATTTT.